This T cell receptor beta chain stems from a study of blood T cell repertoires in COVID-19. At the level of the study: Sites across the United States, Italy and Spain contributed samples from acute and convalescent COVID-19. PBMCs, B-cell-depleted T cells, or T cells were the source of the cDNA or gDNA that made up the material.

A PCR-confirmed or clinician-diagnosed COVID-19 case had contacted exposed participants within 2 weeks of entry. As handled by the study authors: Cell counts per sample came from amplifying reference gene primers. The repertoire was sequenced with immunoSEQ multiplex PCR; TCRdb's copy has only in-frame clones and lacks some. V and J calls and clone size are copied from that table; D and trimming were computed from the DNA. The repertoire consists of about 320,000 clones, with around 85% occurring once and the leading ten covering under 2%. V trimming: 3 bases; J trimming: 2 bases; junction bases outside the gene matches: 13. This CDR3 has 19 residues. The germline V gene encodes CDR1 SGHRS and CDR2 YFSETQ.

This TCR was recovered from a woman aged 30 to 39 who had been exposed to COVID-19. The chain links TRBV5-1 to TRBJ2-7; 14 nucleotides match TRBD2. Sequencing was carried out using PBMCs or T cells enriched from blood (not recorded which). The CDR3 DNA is TGCGCCAGCAGCTCTGCCGGGACTAGCGGGGGTCTCGTCACCTACGAGCAGTACTTC. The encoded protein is CASSSAGTSGGLVTYEQYF.